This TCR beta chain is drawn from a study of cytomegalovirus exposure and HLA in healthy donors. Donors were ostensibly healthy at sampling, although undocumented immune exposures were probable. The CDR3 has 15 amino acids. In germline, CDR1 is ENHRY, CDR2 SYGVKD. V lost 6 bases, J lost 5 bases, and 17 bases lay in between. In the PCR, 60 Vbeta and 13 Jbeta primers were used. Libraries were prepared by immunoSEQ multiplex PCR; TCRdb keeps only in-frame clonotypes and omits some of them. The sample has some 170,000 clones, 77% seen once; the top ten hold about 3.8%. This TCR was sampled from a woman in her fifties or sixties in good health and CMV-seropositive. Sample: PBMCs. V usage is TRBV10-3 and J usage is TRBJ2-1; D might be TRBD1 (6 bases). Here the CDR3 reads CAISPTGPLDNEQFF. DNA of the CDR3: TGTGCCATCAGCCCGACAGGACCCCTTGACAATGAGCAGTTCTTC.